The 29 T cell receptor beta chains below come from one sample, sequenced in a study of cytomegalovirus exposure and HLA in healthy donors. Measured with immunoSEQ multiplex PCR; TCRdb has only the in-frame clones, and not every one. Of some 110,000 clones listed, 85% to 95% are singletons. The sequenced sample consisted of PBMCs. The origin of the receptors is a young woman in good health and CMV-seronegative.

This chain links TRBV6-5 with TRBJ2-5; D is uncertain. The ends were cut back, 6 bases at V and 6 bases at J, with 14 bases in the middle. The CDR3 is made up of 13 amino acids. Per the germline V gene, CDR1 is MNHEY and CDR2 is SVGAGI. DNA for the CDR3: TGTGCCAGCAGCCCCCAAGAGGCGAAGACCCAGTACTTC. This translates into CASSPQEAKTQYF.

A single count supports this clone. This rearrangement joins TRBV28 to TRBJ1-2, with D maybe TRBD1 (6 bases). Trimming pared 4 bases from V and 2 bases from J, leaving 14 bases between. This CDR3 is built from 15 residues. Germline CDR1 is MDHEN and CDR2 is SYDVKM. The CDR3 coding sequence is TGTGCCAGCAGTTCTACTACAGGGTTGAACTATGGCTACACCTTC. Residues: CASSSTTGLNYGYTF.

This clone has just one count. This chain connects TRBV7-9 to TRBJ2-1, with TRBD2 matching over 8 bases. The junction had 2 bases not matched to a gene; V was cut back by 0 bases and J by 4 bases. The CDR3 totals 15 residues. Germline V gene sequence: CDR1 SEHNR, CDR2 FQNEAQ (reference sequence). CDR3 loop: CASSLASGVYNEQFF. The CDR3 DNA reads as TGTGCCAGCAGCTTAGCTAGCGGGGTATACAATGAGCAGTTCTTC. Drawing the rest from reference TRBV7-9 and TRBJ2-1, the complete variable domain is DTGVSQNPRHKITKRGQNVTFRCDPISEHNRLYWYRQTLGQGPEFLTYFQNEAQLEKSRLLSDRFSAERPKGSFSTLEIQRTEQGDSAMYLCASSLASGVYNEQFFGPGTRLTVL.

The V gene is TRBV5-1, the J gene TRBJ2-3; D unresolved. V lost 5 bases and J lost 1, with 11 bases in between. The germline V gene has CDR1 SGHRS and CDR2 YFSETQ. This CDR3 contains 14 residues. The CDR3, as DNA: TGCGCCAGCAGTATTGTTCAGGGCACAGATACGCAGTATTTT. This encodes CASSIVQGTDTQYF. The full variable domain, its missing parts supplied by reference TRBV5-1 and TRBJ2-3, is KAGVTQTPRYLIKTRGQQVTLSCSPISGHRSVSWYQQTPGQGLQFLFEYFSETQRNKGNFPGRFSGRQFSNSRSEMNVSTLELGDSALYLCASSIVQGTDTQYFGPGTRLTVL.

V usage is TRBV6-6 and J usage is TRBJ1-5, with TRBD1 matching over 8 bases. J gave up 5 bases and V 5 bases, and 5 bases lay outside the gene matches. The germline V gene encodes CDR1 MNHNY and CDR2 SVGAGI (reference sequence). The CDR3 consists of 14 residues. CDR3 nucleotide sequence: TGTGCCAGCAGTACTGGACAGGGATATCAGCCCCAGCATTTT. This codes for CASSTGQGYQPQHF.

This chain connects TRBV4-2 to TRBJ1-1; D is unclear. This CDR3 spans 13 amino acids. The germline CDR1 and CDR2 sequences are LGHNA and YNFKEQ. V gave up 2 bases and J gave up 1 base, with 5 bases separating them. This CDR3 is CASSQNRNTEAFF. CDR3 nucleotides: TGTGCCAGCAGCCAAAATAGGAACACTGAAGCTTTCTTT.

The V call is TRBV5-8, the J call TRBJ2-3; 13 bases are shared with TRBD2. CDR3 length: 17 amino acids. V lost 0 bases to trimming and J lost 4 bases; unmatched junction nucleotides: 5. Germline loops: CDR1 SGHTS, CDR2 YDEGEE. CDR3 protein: CASSLARTSGSADTQYF. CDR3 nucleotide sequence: TGTGCCAGCAGCTTGGCCAGGACTAGCGGGAGCGCAGATACGCAGTATTTT. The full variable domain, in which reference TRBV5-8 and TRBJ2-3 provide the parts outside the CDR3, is EAGVTQSPTHLIKTRGQQATLRCSPISGHTSVYWYQQALGLGLQFLLWYDEGEERNRGNFPPRFSGRQFPNYSSELNVNALELEDSALYLCASSLARTSGSADTQYFGPGTRLTVL.

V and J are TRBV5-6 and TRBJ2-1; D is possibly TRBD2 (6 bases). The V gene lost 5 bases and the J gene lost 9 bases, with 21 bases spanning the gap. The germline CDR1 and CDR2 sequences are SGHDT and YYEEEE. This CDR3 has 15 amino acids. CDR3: CASSPGTHLMGEQFF. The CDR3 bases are TGTGCCAGCAGTCCCGGGACTCATCTTATGGGTGAGCAGTTCTTC. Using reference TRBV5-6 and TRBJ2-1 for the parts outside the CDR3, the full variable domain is DAGVTQSPTHLIKTRGQQVTLRCSPKSGHDTVSWYQQALGQGPQFIFQYYEEEERQRGNFPDRFSGHQFPNYSSELNVNALLLGDSALYLCASSPGTHLMGEQFFGPGTRLTVL.

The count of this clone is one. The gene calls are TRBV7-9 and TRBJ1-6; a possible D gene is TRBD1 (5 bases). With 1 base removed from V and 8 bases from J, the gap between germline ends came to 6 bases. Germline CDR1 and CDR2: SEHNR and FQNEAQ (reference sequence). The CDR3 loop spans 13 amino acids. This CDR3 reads CASSLGGDSPLHF. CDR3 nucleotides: TGTGCCAGCAGCTTAGGGGGGGATTCACCCCTCCACTTT. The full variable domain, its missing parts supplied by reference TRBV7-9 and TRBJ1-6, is DTGVSQNPRHKITKRGQNVTFRCDPISEHNRLYWYRQTLGQGPEFLTYFQNEAQLEKSRLLSDRFSAERPKGSFSTLEIQRTEQGDSAMYLCASSLGGDSPLHFGNGTRLTVT.

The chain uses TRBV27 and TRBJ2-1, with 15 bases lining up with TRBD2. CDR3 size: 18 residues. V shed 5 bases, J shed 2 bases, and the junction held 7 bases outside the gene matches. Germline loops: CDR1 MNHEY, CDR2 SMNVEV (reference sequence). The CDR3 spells CASSAGTSGRPTYNEQFF. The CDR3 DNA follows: TGTGCCAGCAGTGCCGGGACTAGCGGGAGGCCCACCTACAATGAGCAGTTCTTC.

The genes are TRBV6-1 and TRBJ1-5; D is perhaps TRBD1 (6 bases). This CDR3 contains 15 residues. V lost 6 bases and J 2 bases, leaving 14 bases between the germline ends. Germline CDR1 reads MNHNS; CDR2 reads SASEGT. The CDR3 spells CASSQGLVGNQPQHF. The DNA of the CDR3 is TGTGCCAGCAGCCAGGGGCTGGTTGGCAATCAGCCCCAGCATTTT.

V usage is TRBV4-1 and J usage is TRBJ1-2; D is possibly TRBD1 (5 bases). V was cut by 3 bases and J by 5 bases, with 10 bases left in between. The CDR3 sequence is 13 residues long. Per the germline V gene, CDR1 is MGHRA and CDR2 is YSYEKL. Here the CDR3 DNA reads TGCGCCAGCAGCCATTCGGGGGGGTATGGCTACACCTTC. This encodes CASSHSGGYGYTF.

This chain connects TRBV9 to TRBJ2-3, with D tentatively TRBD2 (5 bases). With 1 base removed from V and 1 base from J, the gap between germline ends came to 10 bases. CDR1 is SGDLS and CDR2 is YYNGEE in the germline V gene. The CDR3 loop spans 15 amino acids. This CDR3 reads CASSVKAGGTDTQYF. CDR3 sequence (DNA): TGTGCCAGCAGCGTAAAGGCGGGTGGCACAGATACGCAGTATTTT.

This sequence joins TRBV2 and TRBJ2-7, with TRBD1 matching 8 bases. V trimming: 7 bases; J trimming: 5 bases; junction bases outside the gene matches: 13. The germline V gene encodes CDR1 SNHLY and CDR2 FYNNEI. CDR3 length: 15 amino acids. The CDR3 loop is CASNGGGTGGHEQYF. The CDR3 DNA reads TGTGCCAGCAATGGAGGGGGGACAGGAGGTCACGAGCAGTACTTC.

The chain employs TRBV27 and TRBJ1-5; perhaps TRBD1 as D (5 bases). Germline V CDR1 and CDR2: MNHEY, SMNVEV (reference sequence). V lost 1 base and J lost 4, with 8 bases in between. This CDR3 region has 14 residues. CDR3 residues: CASSLWGGNQPQHF. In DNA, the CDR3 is TGTGCCAGCAGTTTATGGGGGGGAAATCAGCCCCAGCATTTT.

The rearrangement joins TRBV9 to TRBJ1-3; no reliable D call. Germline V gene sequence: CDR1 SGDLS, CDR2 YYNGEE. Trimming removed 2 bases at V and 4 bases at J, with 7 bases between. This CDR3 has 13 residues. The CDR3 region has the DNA TGTGCCAGCAGCGTCGGGGAGGGAAACACCATATATTTT. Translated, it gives CASSVGEGNTIYF.

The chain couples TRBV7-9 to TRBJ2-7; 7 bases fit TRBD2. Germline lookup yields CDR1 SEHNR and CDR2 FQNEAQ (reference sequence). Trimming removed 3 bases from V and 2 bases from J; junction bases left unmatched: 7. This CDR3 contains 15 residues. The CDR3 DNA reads TGTGCCAGCAGCTTGGGGACTACTAACCCCTACGAGCAGTACTTC. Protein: CASSLGTTNPYEQYF.

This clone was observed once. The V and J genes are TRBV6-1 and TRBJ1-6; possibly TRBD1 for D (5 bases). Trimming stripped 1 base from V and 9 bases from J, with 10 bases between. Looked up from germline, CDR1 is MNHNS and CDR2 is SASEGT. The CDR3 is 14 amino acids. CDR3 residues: CASSEGSGVSPLHF. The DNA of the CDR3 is TGTGCCAGCAGTGAAGGATCGGGGGTTTCACCCCTCCACTTT.

The CDR3, as DNA: TGTGCCAGCAGTGAAGGGAGGCAGGGGAAAGAGACCCAGTACTTC. Translating gives CASSEGRQGKETQYF. This chain connects TRBV6-1 to TRBJ2-5; weak D call: TRBD1 (6 bases). V lost 1 base, J lost 3 bases, and 12 bases lay in between. In germline, CDR1 is MNHNS, CDR2 SASEGT. The CDR3 covers 15 residues.

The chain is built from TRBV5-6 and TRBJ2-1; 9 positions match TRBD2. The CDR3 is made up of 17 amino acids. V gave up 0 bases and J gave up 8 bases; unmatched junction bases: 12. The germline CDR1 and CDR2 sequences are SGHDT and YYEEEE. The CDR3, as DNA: TGTGCCAGCAGCTTGGGGTTTAGCGGGGGCATACGGGATGAGCAGTTCTTC. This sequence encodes CASSLGFSGGIRDEQFF.

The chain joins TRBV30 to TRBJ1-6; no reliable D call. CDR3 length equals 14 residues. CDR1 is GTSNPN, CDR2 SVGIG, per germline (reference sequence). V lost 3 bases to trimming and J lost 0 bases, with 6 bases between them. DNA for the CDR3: TGTGCCTGGAGGGTGGCCTCCTATAATTCACCCCTCCACTTT. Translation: CAWRVASYNSPLHF.

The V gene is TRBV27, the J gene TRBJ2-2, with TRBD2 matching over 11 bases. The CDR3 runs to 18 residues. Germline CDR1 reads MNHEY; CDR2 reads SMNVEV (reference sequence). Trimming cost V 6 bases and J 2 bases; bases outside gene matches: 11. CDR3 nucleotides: TGTGCCAGCAGCGACCGATACGGGACTAGCGGAAACACCGGGGAGCTGTTTTTT. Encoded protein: CASSDRYGTSGNTGELFF.

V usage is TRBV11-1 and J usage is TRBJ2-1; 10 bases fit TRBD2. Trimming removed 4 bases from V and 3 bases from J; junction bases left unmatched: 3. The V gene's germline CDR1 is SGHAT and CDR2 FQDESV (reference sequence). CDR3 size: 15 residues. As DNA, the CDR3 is TGTGCCAGCAGCTCCGGACTAGCGGTCTACAATGAGCAGTTCTTC. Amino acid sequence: CASSSGLAVYNEQFF.

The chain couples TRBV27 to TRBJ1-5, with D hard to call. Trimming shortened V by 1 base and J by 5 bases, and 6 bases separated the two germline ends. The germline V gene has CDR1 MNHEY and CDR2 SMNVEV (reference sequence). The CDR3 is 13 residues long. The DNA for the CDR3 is TGTGCCAGCAGTTTATTCCCCTATCAGCCCCAGCATTTT. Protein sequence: CASSLFPYQPQHF.

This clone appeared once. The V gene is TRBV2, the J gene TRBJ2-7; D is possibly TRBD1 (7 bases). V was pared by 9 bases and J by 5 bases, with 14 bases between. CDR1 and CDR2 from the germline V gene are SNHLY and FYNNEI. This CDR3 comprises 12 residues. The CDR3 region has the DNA TGTGCCAGTTCAGGGGGGTCCCACGAGCAGTACTTC. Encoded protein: CASSGGSHEQYF.

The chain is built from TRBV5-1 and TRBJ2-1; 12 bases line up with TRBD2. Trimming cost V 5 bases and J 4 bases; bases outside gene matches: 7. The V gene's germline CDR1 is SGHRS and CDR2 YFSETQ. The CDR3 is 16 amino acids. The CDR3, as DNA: TGCGCCAGCAGTTTCGGACTAGCGGGGATGTACAATGAGCAGTTCTTC. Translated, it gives CASSFGLAGMYNEQFF.

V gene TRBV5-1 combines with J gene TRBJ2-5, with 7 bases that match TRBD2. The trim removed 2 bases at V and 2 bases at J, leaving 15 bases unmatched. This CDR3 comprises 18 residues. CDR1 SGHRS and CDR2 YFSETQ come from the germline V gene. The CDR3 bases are TGCGCCAGCAGCTTCTTGTTGGGGGGAGGGAGGAGTCAAGAGACCCAGTACTTC. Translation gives CASSFLLGGGRSQETQYF.

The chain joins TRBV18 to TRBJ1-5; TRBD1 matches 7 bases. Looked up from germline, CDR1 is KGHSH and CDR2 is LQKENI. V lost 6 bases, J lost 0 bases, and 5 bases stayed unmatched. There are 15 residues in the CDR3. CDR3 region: CASSYTGDSNQPQHF. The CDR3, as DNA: TGTGCCAGCTCCTACACAGGGGATAGCAATCAGCCCCAGCATTTT. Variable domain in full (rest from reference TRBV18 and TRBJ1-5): NAGVMQNPRHLVRRRGQEARLRCSPMKGHSHVYWYRQLPEEGLKFMVYLQKENIIDESGMPKERFSAEFPKEGPSILRIQQVVRGDSAAYFCASSYTGDSNQPQHFGDGTRLSIL.

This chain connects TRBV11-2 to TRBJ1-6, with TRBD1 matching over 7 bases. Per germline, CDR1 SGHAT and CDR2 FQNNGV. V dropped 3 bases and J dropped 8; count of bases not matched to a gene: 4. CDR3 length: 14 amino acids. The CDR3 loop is CASSFAQGDSPLHF. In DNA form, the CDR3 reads TGTGCCAGCAGCTTCGCGCAGGGGGATTCACCCCTCCACTTT.